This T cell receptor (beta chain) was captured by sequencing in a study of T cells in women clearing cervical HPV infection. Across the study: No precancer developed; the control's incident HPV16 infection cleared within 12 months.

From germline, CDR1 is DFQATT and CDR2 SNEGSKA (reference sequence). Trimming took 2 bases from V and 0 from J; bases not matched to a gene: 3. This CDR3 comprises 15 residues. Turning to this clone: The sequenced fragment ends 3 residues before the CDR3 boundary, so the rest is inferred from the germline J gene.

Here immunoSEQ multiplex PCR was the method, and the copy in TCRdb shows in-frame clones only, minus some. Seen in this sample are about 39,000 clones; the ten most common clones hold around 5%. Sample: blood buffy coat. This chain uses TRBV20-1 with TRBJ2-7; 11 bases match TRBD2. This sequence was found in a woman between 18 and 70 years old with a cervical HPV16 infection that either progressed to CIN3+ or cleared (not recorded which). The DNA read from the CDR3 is TGCAGTGCTAGAACGGGACTAGCGGACTCCTACGAG. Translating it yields CSARTGLADSYE. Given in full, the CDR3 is CSARTGLADSYEQYF.